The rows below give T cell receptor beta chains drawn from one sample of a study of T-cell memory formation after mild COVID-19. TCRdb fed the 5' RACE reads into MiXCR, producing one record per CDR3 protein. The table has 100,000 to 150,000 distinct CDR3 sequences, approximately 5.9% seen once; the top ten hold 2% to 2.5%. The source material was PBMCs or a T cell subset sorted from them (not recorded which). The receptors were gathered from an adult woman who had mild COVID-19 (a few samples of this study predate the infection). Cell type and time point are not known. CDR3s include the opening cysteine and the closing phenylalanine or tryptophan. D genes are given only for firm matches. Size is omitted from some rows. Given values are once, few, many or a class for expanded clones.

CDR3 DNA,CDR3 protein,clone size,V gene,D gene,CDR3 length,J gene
TGTGCCAGCAGTTACTCCGGCAGGAGTGCAACTAATGAAAAACTGTTTTTT,CASSYSGRSATNEKLFF,few,TRBV6-6,NA,17,TRBJ1-4
TGTGCCACCCTAACGGACAGGGGGAGGTACACTGAAGCTTTCTTT,CATLTDRGRYTEAFF,few,TRBV6-5,TRBD1,15,TRBJ1-1
TGTGCCAGCAGTTTATCGGCAGGGAACACTGAAGCTTTCTTT,CASSLSAGNTEAFF,few,TRBV27,NA,14,TRBJ1-1
TGTGCCAGCAGTTTTGACAGGGTGGCCGGGGAGCTGTTTTTT,CASSFDRVAGELFF,many,TRBV12-3/TRBV12-4,TRBD1,14,TRBJ2-2
TGTGCCAGCAGCTTAAGAGGTCAGGGGAGGAACACTGAAGCTTTCTTT,CASSLRGQGRNTEAFF,NA,TRBV7-3,NA,16,TRBJ1-1
TGTGCCAGCAGCAAATCCCAGGGTAGCTCCTACAATGAGCAGTTCTTC,CASSKSQGSSYNEQFF,many,TRBV7-3,NA,16,TRBJ2-1
TGCAGCGTTGTCGGGAAAGGGGGCGGTTACGAGCAGTACTTC,CSVVGKGGGYEQYF,few,TRBV29-1,TRBD1,14,TRBJ2-7
TGTGCTAGTGGTTTGAGGGGCGACACTGAAGCTTTCTTT,CASGLRGDTEAFF,NA,TRBV12-5,NA,13,TRBJ1-1
TGTGCCAGCAGTTTCGGGGGCCTGGAGCAGTTCTTC,CASSFGGLEQFF,few,TRBV6-5,NA,12,TRBJ2-1
TGTGCCAGCAGCTTAAGAGCGGGAGAGGCCTACAATGAGCAGTTCTTC,CASSLRAGEAYNEQFF,few,TRBV7-2,TRBD2,16,TRBJ2-1
TGTGCCAGCAGCTTCGGCGGGGCGGTGGGCAATGAGCAGTTCTTC,CASSFGGAVGNEQFF,NA,TRBV7-3,NA,15,TRBJ2-1
TGTGCCAGCACCCCGGCGGGCTTCCAATCCGGGGAGCTGTTTTTT,CASTPAGFQSGELFF,many,TRBV7-9,NA,15,TRBJ2-2